This T cell receptor beta chain was found in a study of T cells in Graves' hyperthyroidism and ophthalmopathy. General study results and limits: Model predictions of ophthalmopathy came a median around 7.1 months before onset.

For the diagnoses, clinical symptoms, serum thyroxine and TRAb, thyroid ultrasound and orbital computed tomography were used. This sample holds PBMCs from roughly 10 ml fresh peripheral blood. For this clonotype: The antigen is undetermined.

Amplified TCR beta CDR3 regions derived from RNA transcripts. The HTBI primer set was used in a first-round RT-PCR of the TCR CDR3. Via MiXCR, TCRdb re-called the multiplex PCR reads, giving one row per CDR3 protein. This sample yields some 620,000 distinct CDR3 sequences, of which around 15% are seen a single time; 3.8% belongs to the top ten. The ends were cut back, 6 bases at V and 8 bases at J, with 11 bases in the middle. CDR3 size: 12 residues. The chain joins TRBV12-3 or TRBV12-4 to TRBJ2-1; D not certain. Sequencing was carried out using blood. The TCR comes from a woman in her 30s with Graves' hyperthyroidism. The CDR3 DNA reads TGTGCCAGCAGGCAAGGGTTGGATGAGCAGTTCTTC. Translated: CASRQGLDEQFF.